This T cell receptor beta chain was documented in a study of T cell changes during pregnancy in multiple sclerosis. Trimming removed 6 bases from V and 8 bases from J; junction bases left unmatched: 7. Germline CDR1 reads SNHLY; CDR2 reads FYNNEI. This CDR3 region has 13 residues. Using immunoSEQ multiplex PCR, the repertoire was profiled, and TCRdb retains in-frame clones only, with some absent. Of approximately 51,000 clones in the sample, 85% to 95% were seen once. The TCR originated in a female donor with multiple sclerosis, enrolled in a pregnancy study. The chain uses TRBV2 and TRBJ1-5, with TRBD1 matching over 7 bases. Sequenced material: CD4+ T cells from peripheral blood mononuclear cells, taken in the second trimester of pregnancy. CDR3 sequence: CASRGQVLEPQHF. The CDR3 bases are TGTGCCAGCAGAGGACAGGTATTGGAGCCCCAGCATTTT. Combining the CDR3 with reference TRBV2 and TRBJ1-5 gives the whole variable domain EPEVTQTPSHQVTQMGQEVILRCVPISNHLYFYWYRQILGQKVEFLVSFYNNEISEKSEIFDDQFSVERPDGSNFTLKIRSTKLEDSAMYFCASRGQVLEPQHFGDGTRLSIL.